The 10 T cell receptor beta chains given below trace back to one sample, sequenced in a study of T cell repertoires and leukemia-associated antigens. TCRdb re-called the 5' RACE reads through MiXCR, storing one row per CDR3 protein. The table lists over 9,000 distinct CDR3 sequences, about 42% of them singletons. These receptors' antigens are unknown. Sequenced: CD3+ T cells sorted from blood and cultured. Receptors were obtained from a female donor in good health.

This clonotype was recorded many times. The chain links TRBV5-8 to TRBJ1-5, with 9 bases fitting TRBD1. The CDR3 loop spans 16 amino acids. V lost 0 bases, J lost 4 bases, and 5 bases stayed unmatched. CDR1 SGHTS and CDR2 YDEGEE come from the germline V gene. CDR3 DNA: TGTGCCAGCAGCTTGGATTTTGGGACAGGGAATCAGCCCCAGCATTTT. It encodes CASSLDFGTGNQPQHF.

Remarks on this clonotype: The junction shows a germline mismatch at one end, possibly a read error. The chain combines TRBV5-1 with TRBJ2-1; no clear D. This CDR3 is built from 12 residues. Per the germline V gene, CDR1 is SGHRS and CDR2 is YFSETQ. The CDR3 here is CAPNGSDNEQSF. The DNA for the CDR3 is TGCGCCCCCAACGGGTCGGATAATGAGCAGTCCTTC.

To note about this clonotype: The missing conserved phenylalanine or tryptophan at the end of this CDR3 makes a read error likely. The CDR3 here is CASSLAAGAPGNTIYL. The CDR3 coding sequence is TGTGCCAGCAGCTTAGCGGCCGGTGCTCCTGGAAACACCATATATCTT. J is TRBJ1-3 and V is TRBV7-6; D ambiguous. Germline V gene data show CDR1 as SGHVS and CDR2 as FNYEAQ. The length of the CDR3 is 16 residues. V was trimmed by 0 bases and J by 2 bases, leaving 11 bases between them.

This clonotype was seen only a few times. J is TRBJ2-7 and V is TRBV20-1; D not certain. The ends were cut back, 0 bases at V and 2 bases at J, with 2 bases in the middle. Germline CDR1 DFQATT, CDR2 SNEGSKA (reference sequence). This CDR3 is 11 amino acids long. CDR3 bases: TGCAGTGCTAGAGATACCTACGAGCAGTACTTC. Amino acids: CSARDTYEQYF.

About this clonotype: This CDR3 fails to terminate in the conserved phenylalanine or tryptophan, so it likely reflects a read error. The rearrangement uses TRBV12-3 or TRBV12-4 and TRBJ1-2, with TRBD1 as a possible D gene (5 bases). This CDR3 comprises 18 residues. V was pared by 4 bases and J by 2 bases, with 23 bases between. Here the CDR3 reads CASSWSQGTNRLNYGYTL. The CDR3 DNA is TGTGCCAGCAGTTGGAGCCAGGGCACTAACCGCTTGAACTATGGCTACACCCTC.

This clonotype was counted at least ten times. V is TRBV10-3 and J is TRBJ2-2; D is unclear. The CDR3 has 10 amino acids. V dropped 10 bases and J dropped 7 bases, with 7 bases sitting between them. CDR1 and CDR2 from the germline V gene are ENHRY and SYGVKD. The chain's CDR3 is CATVLGELFF. In DNA form, the CDR3 reads TGTGCCACCGTACTCGGGGAGCTGTTTTTT.

The chain links TRBV20-1 to TRBJ2-1; D gene ambiguous. The CDR3 covers 12 residues. Germline loops: CDR1 DFQATT, CDR2 SNEGSKA (reference sequence). V was pared by 3 bases and J by 3 bases, with 6 bases between. The CDR3 spells CSARTFYNEQFF. The CDR3 DNA reads TGCAGTGCTAGGACCTTCTACAATGAGCAGTTCTTC.

The CDR3 bases are TGTGCCAGCAGTCCGGGACACACCACAGATACGCAGTATTTT. Amino acids: CASSPGHTTDTQYF. The chain recombines TRBV12-3 or TRBV12-4 with TRBJ2-3; D is possibly TRBD1 (6 bases). The V gene lost 5 bases and the J gene lost 2 bases, with 11 bases spanning the gap. This CDR3 region has 14 residues.

This clonotype was picked up a small number of times. The chain uses TRBV12-3 or TRBV12-4 and TRBJ2-3; TRBD2 might be the D (6 bases). The CDR3 is made up of 13 amino acids. V dropped 6 bases and J dropped 3 bases, with 10 bases sitting between them. CDR3 in amino acids: CASRVGRTDTQYF. CDR3 DNA: TGTGCCAGCAGGGTGGGGAGGACAGATACGCAGTATTTT.

V and J are TRBV28 and TRBJ2-4; a weak D match, TRBD1 (7 bases). V lost 4 bases and J lost 14, with 27 bases in between. CDR3 length equals 16 residues. CDR1 and CDR2 (germline): MDHEN, SYDVKM. The chain's CDR3 is CASSSKQGTRNTGEYF. The CDR3 nucleotides are TGTGCCAGCAGTTCAAAACAGGGGACAAGGAACACGGGGGAGTACTTC. Complete variable domain (other parts from reference TRBV28 and TRBJ2-4): DVKVTQSSRYLVKRTGEKVFLECVQDMDHENMFWYRQDPGLGLRLIYFSYDVKMKEKGDIPEGYSVSREKKERFSLILESASTNQTSMYLCASSSKQGTRNTGEYFGAGTRLSVL.